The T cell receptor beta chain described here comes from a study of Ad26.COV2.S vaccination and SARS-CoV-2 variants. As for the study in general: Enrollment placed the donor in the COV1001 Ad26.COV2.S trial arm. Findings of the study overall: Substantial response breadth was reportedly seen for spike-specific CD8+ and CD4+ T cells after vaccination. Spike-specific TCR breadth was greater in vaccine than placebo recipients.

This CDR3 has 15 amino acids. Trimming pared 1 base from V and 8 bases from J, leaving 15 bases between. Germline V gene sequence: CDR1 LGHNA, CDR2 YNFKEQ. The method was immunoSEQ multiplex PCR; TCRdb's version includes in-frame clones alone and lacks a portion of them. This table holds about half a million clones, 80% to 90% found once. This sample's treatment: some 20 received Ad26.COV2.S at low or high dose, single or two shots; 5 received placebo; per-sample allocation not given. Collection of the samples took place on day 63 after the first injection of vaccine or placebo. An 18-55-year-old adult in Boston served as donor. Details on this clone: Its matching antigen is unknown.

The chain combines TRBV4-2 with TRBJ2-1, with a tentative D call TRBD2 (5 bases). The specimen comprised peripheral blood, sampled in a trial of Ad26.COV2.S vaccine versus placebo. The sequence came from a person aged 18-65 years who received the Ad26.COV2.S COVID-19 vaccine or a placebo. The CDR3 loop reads CASSQGIDERDEQFF. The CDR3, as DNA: TGTGCCAGCAGCCAAGGCATCGACGAGAGGGATGAGCAGTTCTTC.